The clone carrying this TCR beta chain was seen once. The same CDR3 arises from other DNA sequences in this sample as well. The entry originates in a study of blood T cell repertoires in COVID-19. On the study more broadly: Italy, Spain and the United States were the sources of the convalescent and acute COVID-19 samples. PBMCs, B-cell-depleted T cells, or T cells provided the cDNA or gDNA that made up the material.

Under the authors' procedure: Estimation of nucleated cell counts relied on the amplification of reference gene primers. Data came from immunoSEQ multiplex PCR; TCRdb stores just in-frame clones and leaves some out. V and J calls and clone size are given by that table; D and trimming were obtained from the DNA. The sample carries roughly 130,000 clones, 65% to 85% recorded once. The CDR3 is made up of 14 amino acids. Germline V gives CDR1 MNHEY, CDR2 SVGAGI. The V end was cut by 0 bases, the J end by 4 bases, with 9 bases between. This sequence originates from a woman in her seventies with acute or convalescent COVID-19. Material for sequencing was peripheral blood. V and J are TRBV6-5 and TRBJ1-1, with D possibly TRBD1 on 6 matching bases. Written as DNA, the CDR3 is TGTGCCAGCAGTTACTCGAGGGGGGGCACTGAAGCTTTCTTT. This translates into CASSYSRGGTEAFF.